The source of this T cell receptor beta chain is a study of identical twins. With respect to this clonotype: Its antigen is not known.

Each CDR3 protein is one row after TCRdb ran MiXCR on the 5' RACE reads. Among 200,000 to 250,000 distinct CDR3 sequences listed, over 12% were seen once. This CDR3 spans 10 amino acids. V lost 8 bases and J lost 7, with 8 bases in between. Per germline, CDR1 MNHNS and CDR2 SASEGT. Study results and caveats: Insertions ran lower in abundant cord blood beta clonotypes, though not in memory repertoires. Twins' excess sharing was less marked for out-of-frame beta sequences. Conclusions relied on cross-sectional statistical analysis, not following the same donors.

This receptor was identified in a woman between 18 and 29 years old in good health. The sequencing sample was made of memory (CD45RO+) T cells sorted from blood. This sequence joins TRBV6-1 and TRBJ1-1; possible D gene TRBD1, 6 bases. This CDR3 is CASFRGEAFF. The CDR3 nucleotides read TGTGCCAGCTTCAGGGGTGAAGCTTTCTTT.